This passage covers 10 T cell receptor beta chains from one sample sequenced in a study of blood T cell repertoires in COVID-19. Here immunoSEQ multiplex PCR was the method, and the copy in TCRdb shows in-frame clones only, minus some. The sample shows around 84,000 clones, over 70% of them seen only once. The sample taken for sequencing was peripheral blood. The receptors were gathered from a man older than 75 with active or convalescent COVID-19.

The J gene is TRBJ2-7, the V gene TRBV5-1, with D maybe TRBD2 (6 bases). The V gene's germline CDR1 is SGHRS and CDR2 YFSETQ. The V end was cut by 0 bases, the J end by 0 bases, with 7 bases between. This CDR3 comprises 14 residues. CDR3 protein: CASSLDGSSYEQYF. CDR3 bases: TGCGCCAGCAGCTTGGACGGGAGCTCCTACGAGCAGTACTTC.

The chain couples TRBV7-2 to TRBJ1-6; D is ambiguous. The CDR3 extends over 18 amino acids. Germline V gene sequence: CDR1 SGHTA, CDR2 FQGNSA. Trimming removed 4 bases at V and 1 base at J, with 17 bases between. The CDR3 sequence: CASSSLRPGGSYNSPLHF. The CDR3 coding sequence is TGTGCCAGCAGCTCCTTAAGGCCAGGCGGGTCCTATAATTCACCCCTCCACTTT.

The chain has TRBV2 and TRBJ1-2; D possibly corresponds to TRBD1 (6 bases). From germline, CDR1 is SNHLY and CDR2 FYNNEI. There are 14 residues in the CDR3. V shed 9 bases and J shed 0 bases, with 14 bases lying between them. The CDR3 is CARGGVPPNYGYTF. The CDR3 coding sequence is TGTGCCAGAGGGGGGGTCCCTCCTAACTATGGCTACACCTTC.

J is TRBJ2-7 and V is TRBV5-6, with D uncertain. There are 16 residues in the CDR3. Trimming removed 5 bases from V and 0 bases from J, with 18 bases in between. The germline gives CDR1 SGHDT, CDR2 YYEEEE. The CDR3 DNA reads TGTGCCAGCAGGTCCCTGTTAGGCCGGGTCTCCTACGAGCAGTACTTC. Protein: CASRSLLGRVSYEQYF.

This rearrangement joins TRBV11-2 to TRBJ2-2, with D tentatively TRBD2 (7 bases). The length of the CDR3 is 16 residues. Trimming removed 3 bases from V and 5 bases from J, with 16 bases in between. CDR1 SGHAT and CDR2 FQNNGV come from the germline V gene. In DNA form, the CDR3 reads TGTGCCAGCAGCTTTATTGCGGGGGCCTATACCGGGGAGCTGTTTTTT. It codes for CASSFIAGAYTGELFF.

V is TRBV19 and J is TRBJ1-5; D is undetermined. The germline V gene has CDR1 LNHDA and CDR2 SQIVND (reference sequence). The ends were cut back, 3 bases at V and 3 bases at J, with 12 bases in the middle. The length of the CDR3 is 15 residues. The CDR3 reads CASSISGSPNQPQHF. The CDR3 nucleotides are TGTGCCAGTAGTATTTCCGGGAGCCCCAATCAGCCCCAGCATTTT.

The CDR3 nucleotides are TGTGCCAGCAGACTCCTAGCGGGAGGTTACGAGCAGTACTTC. This gives the protein CASRLLAGGYEQYF. The V and J genes are TRBV11-2 and TRBJ2-7; 11 bases line up with TRBD2. The germline V gene encodes CDR1 SGHAT and CDR2 FQNNGV. The J segment lost 4 bases and the V segment lost 6 bases, leaving 5 bases of the junction unmatched. The CDR3 totals 14 residues.

The chain combines TRBV3-1 (or the pseudogene TRBV3-2) with TRBJ2-5; no firm D call. Trimming removed 0 bases from V and 4 bases from J, with 6 bases in between. CDR3 length: 13 residues. The germline V gene has CDR1 LGHDT and CDR2 YNNKEL (reference sequence). CDR3 sequence (DNA): TGTGCCAGCAGCCAAGAGTTAGCAGAGACCCAGTACTTC. It encodes CASSQELAETQYF.

This chain connects TRBV7-9 to TRBJ2-3; 8 positions match TRBD1. The V gene's germline CDR1 is SEHNR and CDR2 FQNEAQ (reference sequence). CDR3 length: 15 amino acids. V dropped 3 bases and J dropped 6; count of bases not matched to a gene: 8. The CDR3 sequence is CASSLDRVGSDTQYF. The CDR3 bases are TGTGCCAGCAGCTTGGACAGGGTGGGGAGCGATACGCAGTATTTT. The complete variable domain, with remaining parts taken from reference TRBV7-9 and TRBJ2-3, reads DTGVSQNPRHKITKRGQNVTFRCDPISEHNRLYWYRQTLGQGPEFLTYFQNEAQLEKSRLLSDRFSAERPKGSFSTLEIQRTEQGDSAMYLCASSLDRVGSDTQYFGPGTRLTVL.

This rearrangement joins TRBV5-4 to TRBJ2-7; 10 positions match TRBD2. The CDR3 consists of 14 residues. CDR1 SGHNT and CDR2 YYREEE come from the germline V gene (reference sequence). V lost 2 bases to trimming and J lost 3 bases; unmatched junction nucleotides: 2. The CDR3 protein is CASSLAGGNYEQYF. CDR3 DNA sequence: TGTGCCAGCAGCTTAGCGGGAGGGAACTACGAGCAGTACTTC.